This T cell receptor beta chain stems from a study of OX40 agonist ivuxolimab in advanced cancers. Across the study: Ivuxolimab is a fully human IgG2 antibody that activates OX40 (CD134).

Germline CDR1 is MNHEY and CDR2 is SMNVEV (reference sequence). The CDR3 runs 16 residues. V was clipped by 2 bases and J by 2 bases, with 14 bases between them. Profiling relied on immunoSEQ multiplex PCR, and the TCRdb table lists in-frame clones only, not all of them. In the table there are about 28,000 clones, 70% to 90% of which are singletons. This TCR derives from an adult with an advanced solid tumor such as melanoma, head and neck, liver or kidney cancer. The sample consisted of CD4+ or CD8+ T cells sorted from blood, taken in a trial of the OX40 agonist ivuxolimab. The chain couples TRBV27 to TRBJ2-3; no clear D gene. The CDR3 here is CASSLGSPSITDTQYF. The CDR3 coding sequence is TGTGCCAGCAGTTTAGGTAGCCCCTCTATCACAGATACGCAGTATTTT.